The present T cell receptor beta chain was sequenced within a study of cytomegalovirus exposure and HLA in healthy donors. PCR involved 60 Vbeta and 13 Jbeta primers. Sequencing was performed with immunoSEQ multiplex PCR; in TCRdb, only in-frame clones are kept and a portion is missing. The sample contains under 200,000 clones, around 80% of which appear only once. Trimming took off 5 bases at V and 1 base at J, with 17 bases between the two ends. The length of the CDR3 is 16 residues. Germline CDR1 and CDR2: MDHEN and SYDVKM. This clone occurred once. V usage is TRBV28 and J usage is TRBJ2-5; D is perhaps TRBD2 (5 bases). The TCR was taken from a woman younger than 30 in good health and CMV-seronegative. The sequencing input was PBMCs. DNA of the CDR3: TGTGCCAGCAGTATACGCGGGCGGGCGCCCCAAGAGACCCAGTACTTC. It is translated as CASSIRGRAPQETQYF.